This TCR beta chain was sequenced during a study of naive and memory T cell subsets. Broader study findings: RNA-based TCR counts may shift with T cell activation and differentiation. A few larger clonotypes appeared in naive repertoires, especially CD8, possibly memory cells re-expressing CD45RA. A clonotype means one alpha or beta sequence, not an alpha/beta pair.

An equimolar mix of two oligonucleotides served as the beta constant-region primer for TRBC1 and TRBC2. Ligated cDNA was amplified by four rounds of PCR with nested alpha and beta constant-region primers and SP2. In TCRdb, the UMI-ligation and nested PCR reads were re-called with MiXCR into one record per CDR3 protein. The sample lists about 150,000 distinct CDR3 sequences, roughly 22% seen once, with 0.11% in the top ten. Comments on this clonotype: As yet, its antigen is unknown.

The CDR3 extends over 19 amino acids. From germline, CDR1 is MNHEY and CDR2 SVGAGI. Trimming pared 3 bases from V and 4 bases from J, leaving 27 bases between. Overnight CMV lysate stimulation of fresh PBMCs defined donor CMV status by CD4+ IFNgamma. The specimen sequenced was naive CD4+ T cells from blood. The genes are TRBV6-5 and TRBJ2-5; D perhaps matches TRBD1 (5 bases). This sequence was found in a human donor in good health. CDR3 nucleotides: TGTGCCAGCAGTTATGGGGCTCCCTTTGTCGGGTGGGGTGGAGAGACCCAGTACTTC. Its protein is CASSYGAPFVGWGGETQYF.